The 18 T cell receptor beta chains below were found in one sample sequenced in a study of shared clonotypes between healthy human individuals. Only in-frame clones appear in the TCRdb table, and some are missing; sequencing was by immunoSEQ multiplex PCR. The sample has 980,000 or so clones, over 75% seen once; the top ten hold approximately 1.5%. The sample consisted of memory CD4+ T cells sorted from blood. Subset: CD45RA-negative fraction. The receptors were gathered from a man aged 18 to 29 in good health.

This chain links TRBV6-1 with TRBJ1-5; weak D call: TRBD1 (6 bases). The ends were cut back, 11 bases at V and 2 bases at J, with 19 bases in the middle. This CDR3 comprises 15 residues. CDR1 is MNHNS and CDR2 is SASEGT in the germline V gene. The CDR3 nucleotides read TGTGCCGCGACCTTACAGGGCTTCGGCAATCAGCCCCAGCATTTT. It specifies CAATLQGFGNQPQHF.

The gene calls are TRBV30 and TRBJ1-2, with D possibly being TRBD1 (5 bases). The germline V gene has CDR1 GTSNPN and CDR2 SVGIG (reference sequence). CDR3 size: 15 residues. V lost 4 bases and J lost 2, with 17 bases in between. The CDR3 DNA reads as TGTGCCTGGACCACTGGGGCAGGGATAAACTATGGCTACACCTTC. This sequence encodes CAWTTGAGINYGYTF.

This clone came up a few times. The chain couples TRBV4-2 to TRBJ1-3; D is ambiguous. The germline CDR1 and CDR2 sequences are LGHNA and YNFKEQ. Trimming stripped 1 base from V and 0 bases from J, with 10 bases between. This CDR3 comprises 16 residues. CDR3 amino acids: CASSQAADTSGNTIYF. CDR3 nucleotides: TGTGCCAGCAGCCAAGCGGCAGACACCTCTGGAAACACCATATATTTT.

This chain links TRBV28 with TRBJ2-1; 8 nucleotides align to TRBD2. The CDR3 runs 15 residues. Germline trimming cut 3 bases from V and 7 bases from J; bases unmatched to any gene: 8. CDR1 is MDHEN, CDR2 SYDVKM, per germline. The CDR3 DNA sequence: TGTGCCAGCAGTTTTGCAAGACTAGCGAAGAATGAGCAGTTCTTC. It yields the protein CASSFARLAKNEQFF.

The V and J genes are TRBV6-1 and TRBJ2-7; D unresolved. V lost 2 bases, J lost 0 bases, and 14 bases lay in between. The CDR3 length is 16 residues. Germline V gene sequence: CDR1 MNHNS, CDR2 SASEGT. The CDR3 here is CASSEFWGTPSYEQYF. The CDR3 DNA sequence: TGTGCCAGCAGTGAATTCTGGGGAACCCCCTCCTACGAGCAGTACTTC.

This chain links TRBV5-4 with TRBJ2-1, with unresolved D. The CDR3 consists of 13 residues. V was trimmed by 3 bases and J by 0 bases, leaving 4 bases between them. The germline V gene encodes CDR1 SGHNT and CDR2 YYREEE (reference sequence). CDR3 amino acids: CASSWVSYNEQFF. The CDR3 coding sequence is TGTGCCAGCAGCTGGGTCTCCTACAATGAGCAGTTCTTC.

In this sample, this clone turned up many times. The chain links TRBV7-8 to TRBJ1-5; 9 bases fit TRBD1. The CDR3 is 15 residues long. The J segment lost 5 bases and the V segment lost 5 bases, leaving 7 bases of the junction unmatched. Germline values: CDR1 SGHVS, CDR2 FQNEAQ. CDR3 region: CASSIEGQGDQPQHF. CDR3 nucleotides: TGTGCCAGCAGCATAGAGGGACAGGGTGATCAGCCCCAGCATTTT.

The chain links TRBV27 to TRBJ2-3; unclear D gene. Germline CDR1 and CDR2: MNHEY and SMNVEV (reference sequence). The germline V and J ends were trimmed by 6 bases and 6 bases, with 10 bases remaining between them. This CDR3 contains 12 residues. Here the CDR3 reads CASSSTGDTQYF. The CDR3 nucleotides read TGTGCCAGCAGCTCCACCGGGGATACGCAGTATTTT.

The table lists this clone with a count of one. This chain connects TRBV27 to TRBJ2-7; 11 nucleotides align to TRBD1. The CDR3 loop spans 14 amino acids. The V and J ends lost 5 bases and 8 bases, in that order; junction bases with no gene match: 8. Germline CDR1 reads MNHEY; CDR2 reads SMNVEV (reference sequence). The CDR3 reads CASSEDRGLSKQYF. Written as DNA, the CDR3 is TGTGCCAGCAGTGAGGACAGGGGGCTTTCCAAGCAGTACTTC.

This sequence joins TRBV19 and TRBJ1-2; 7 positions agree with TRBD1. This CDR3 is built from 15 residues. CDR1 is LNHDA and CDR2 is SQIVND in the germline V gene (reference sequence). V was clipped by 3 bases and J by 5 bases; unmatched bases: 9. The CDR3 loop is CASSIPGETGYGYTF. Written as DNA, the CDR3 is TGTGCCAGTAGTATCCCGGGAGAGACAGGGTATGGCTACACCTTC. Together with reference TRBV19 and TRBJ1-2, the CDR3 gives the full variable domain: DGGITQSPKYLFRKEGQNVTLSCEQNLNHDAMYWYRQDPGQGLRLIYYSQIVNDFQKGDIAEGYSVSREKKESFPLTVTSAQKNPTAFYLCASSIPGETGYGYTFGSGTRLTVV.

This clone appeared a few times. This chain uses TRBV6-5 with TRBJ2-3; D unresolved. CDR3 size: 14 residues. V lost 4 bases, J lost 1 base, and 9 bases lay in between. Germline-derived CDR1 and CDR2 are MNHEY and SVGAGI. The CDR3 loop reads CASSSPLGTDTQYF. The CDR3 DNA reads TGTGCCAGCAGTTCCCCCCTCGGCACAGATACGCAGTATTTT.

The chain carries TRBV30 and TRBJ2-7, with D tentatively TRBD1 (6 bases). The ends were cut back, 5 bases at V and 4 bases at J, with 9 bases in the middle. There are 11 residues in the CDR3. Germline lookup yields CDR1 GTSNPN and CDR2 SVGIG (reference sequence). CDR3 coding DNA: TGTGCCTGGGAAGGACAGTACGAGCAGTACTTC. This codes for CAWEGQYEQYF.

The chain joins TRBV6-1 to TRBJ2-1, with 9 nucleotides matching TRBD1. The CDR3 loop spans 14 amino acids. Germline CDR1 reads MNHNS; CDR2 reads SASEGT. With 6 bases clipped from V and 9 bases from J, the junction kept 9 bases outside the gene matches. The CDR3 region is CASRAGTGLVEQFF. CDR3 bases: TGTGCCAGCAGGGCCGGGACAGGGTTGGTTGAGCAGTTCTTC.

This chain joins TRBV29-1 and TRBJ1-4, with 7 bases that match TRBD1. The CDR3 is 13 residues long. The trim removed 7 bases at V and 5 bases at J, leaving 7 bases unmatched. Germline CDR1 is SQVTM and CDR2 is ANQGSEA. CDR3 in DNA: TGCAGCGCCAGGACAGGAAACAATGAAAAACTGTTTTTT. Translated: CSARTGNNEKLFF.

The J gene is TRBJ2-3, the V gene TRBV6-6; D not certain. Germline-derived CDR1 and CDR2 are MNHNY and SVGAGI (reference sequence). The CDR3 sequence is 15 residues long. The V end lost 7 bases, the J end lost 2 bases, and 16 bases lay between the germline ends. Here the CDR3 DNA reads TGTGCCAGCACTTCGACACCGCAGAACACAGATACGCAGTATTTT. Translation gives CASTSTPQNTDTQYF.

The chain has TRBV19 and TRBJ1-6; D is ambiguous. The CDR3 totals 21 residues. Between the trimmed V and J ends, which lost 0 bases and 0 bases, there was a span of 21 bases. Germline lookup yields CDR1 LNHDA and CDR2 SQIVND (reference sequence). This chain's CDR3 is CASSIDQDRHTPGSYNSPLHF. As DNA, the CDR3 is TGTGCCAGTAGTATAGATCAGGATAGGCATACCCCTGGCTCCTATAATTCACCCCTCCACTTT.

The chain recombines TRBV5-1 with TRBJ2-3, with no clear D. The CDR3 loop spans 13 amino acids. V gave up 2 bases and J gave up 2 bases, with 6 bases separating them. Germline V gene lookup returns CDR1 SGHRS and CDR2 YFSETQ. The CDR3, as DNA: TGCGCCAGCAGCTTCGACTTCACAGATACGCAGTATTTT. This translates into CASSFDFTDTQYF.

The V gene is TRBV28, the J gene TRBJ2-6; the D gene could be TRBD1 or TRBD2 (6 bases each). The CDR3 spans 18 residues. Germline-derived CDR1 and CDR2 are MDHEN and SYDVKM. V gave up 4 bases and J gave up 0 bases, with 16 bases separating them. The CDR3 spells CASSSGGRESSGANVLTF. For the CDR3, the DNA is TGTGCCAGCAGTTCCGGGGGCAGGGAGAGCTCTGGGGCCAACGTCCTGACTTTC.